Listed below are T cell receptor beta chains from one sample, sequenced in a study of cytomegalovirus exposure and HLA in healthy donors. Repertoires were generated with immunoSEQ multiplex PCR, while TCRdb's copy carries only in-frame clones and drops some. The profile shows 100,000 to 150,000 clones, roughly 74% of them singletons. The sequencing input was PBMCs. The receptors originated from a man aged 35-49 years in good health and CMV-seronegative. Each CDR3 is given with its conserved first and last residue. A D gene is named only where the DNA matches it firmly. Size values are once, few and many counts, or a class for expanded clones, and some rows have none.

>-|TRBV5-3|19|-|TRBJ1-6
TGTGCCAGAAGCTTGTCCAGGGAGAAGACTAGCTCCTATAATTCACCCCTCCACTTT
CARSLSREKTSSYNSPLHF
>few|TRBV11-1|14|-|TRBJ1-1
TGTGCCAGCAGCTTTCCGGGAACTAACACTGAAGCTTTCTTT
CASSFPGTNTEAFF
>-|TRBV7-8|17|-|TRBJ1-4
TGTGCCAGCAGCTTAGGGCCAGGAGGAGCAACTAATGAAAAACTGTTTTTT
CASSLGPGGATNEKLFF
>-|TRBV29-1|12|-|TRBJ2-1
TGCAGCCTTTCCGGAGGGTTCGGTGAGCAGTTCTTC
CSLSGGFGEQFF
>-|TRBV19|15|-|TRBJ1-4
TGTGCCAGTAGGGAGATGGGAGCGGCTAATGAAAAACTGTTTTTT
CASREMGAANEKLFF
>-|TRBV7-8|15|-|TRBJ1-3
TGTGCCAGCAGCTTGGGGCGCTACTCTGGAAACACCATATATTTT
CASSLGRYSGNTIYF
>-|TRBV7-9|15|TRBD1|TRBJ1-4
TGTGCCAGCAGCTTGGGGACAGGGGCTAATGAAAAACTGTTTTTT
CASSLGTGANEKLFF
>-|TRBV5-1|15|TRBD2|TRBJ2-1
TGCGCCAGCAGCTTGGGAGCGGGAGGCAGGAATGAGCAGTTCTTC
CASSLGAGGRNEQFF
>-|TRBV10-3|16|-|TRBJ2-5
TGTGCCATCAGTGAGTCCTCCCGAGGGAGTGGGGAGACCCAGTACTTC
CAISESSRGSGETQYF
>-|TRBV19|14|-|TRBJ2-5
TGTGCCAGTAGTATAGGGGCGGCAGGGGAGACCCAGTACTTC
CASSIGAAGETQYF
>-|TRBV5-6|14|-|TRBJ2-7
TGTGCCAGCAGCTTGGGACAGTTGACCTACGAGCAGTACTTC
CASSLGQLTYEQYF
>-|TRBV19|15|TRBD2|TRBJ2-3
TGTGCCAGTAGTATTCAAGCGGGAACCACAGATACGCAGTATTTT
CASSIQAGTTDTQYF
>-|TRBV6-6|16|-|TRBJ1-6
TGTGCCAGCAATTCTCACGACAGCTCCTATAATTCACCCCTCCACTTT
CASNSHDSSYNSPLHF